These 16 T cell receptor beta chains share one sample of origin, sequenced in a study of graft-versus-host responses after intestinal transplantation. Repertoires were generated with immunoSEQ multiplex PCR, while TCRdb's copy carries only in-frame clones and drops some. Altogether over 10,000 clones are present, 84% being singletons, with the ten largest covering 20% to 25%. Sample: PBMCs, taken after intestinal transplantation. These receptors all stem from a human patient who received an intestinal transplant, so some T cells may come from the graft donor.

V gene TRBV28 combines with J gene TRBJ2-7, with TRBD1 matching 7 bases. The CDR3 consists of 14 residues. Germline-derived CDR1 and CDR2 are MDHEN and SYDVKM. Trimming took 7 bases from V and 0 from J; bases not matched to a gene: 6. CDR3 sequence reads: CASIQGGTSYEQYF. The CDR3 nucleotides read TGTGCCAGCATTCAAGGGGGCACCTCCTACGAGCAGTACTTC.

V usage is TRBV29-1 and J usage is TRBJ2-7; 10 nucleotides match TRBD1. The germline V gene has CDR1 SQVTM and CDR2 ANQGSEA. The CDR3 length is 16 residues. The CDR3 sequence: CSPGTGDRESSYEQYF. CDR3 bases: TGCAGTCCCGGGACAGGGGACCGGGAGAGCTCCTACGAGCAGTACTTC.

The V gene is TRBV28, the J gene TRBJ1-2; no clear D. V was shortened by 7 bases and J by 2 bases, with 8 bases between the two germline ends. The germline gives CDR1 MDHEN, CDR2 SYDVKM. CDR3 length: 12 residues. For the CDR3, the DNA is TGTGCCAGCACCAACAGAAACTATGGCTACACCTTC. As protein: CASTNRNYGYTF.

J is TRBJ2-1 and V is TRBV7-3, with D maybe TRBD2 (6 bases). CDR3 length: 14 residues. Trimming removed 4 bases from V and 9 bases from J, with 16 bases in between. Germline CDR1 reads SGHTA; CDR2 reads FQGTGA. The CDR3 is CASSSSAGVVEQFF. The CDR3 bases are TGTGCCAGCAGCTCCTCAGCGGGCGTAGTTGAGCAGTTCTTC. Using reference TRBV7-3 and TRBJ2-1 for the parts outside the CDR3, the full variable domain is GAGVSQTPSNKVTEKGKYVELRCDPISGHTALYWYRQSLGQGPEFLIYFQGTGAADDSGLPNDRFFAVRPEGSVSTLKIQRTERGDSAVYLCASSSSAGVVEQFFGPGTRLTVL.

For the CDR3, the DNA is TGTGCCATCAGTGAGTCTGGGGCGGGAGGACTAATCACAGATACGCAGTATTTT. It codes for CAISESGAGGLITDTQYF. The V and J genes are TRBV10-3 and TRBJ2-3; TRBD2 matches at 8 bases. The length of the CDR3 is 18 residues. Germline V gives CDR1 ENHRY, CDR2 SYGVKD. The V gene end was trimmed by 0 bases and the J gene end by 2 bases; junction bases not matched to a gene: 10.

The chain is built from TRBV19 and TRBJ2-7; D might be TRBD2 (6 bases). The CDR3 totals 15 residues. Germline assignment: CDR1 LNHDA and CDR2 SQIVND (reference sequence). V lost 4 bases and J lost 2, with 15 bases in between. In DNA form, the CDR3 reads TGTGCCAGTAGTACCCGAGATAGCGGAGCCTACGAGCAGTACTTC. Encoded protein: CASSTRDSGAYEQYF.

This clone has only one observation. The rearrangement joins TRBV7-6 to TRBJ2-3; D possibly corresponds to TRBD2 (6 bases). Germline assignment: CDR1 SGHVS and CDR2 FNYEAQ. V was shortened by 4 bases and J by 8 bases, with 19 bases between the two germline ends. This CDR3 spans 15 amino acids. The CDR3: CASSSPFGGSLTQYF. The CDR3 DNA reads TGTGCCAGCAGCTCGCCGTTTGGGGGGTCCCTTACGCAGTATTTT.

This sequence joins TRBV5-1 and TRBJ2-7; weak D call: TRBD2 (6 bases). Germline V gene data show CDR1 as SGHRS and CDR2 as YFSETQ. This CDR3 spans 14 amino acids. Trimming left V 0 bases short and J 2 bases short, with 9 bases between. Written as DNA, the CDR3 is TGCGCCAGCAGCTTGGCCTGGGGGGCCTACGAGCAGTACTTC. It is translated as CASSLAWGAYEQYF.

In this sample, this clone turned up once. The CDR3 protein is CASTDGTSTDTQYF. CDR3 DNA sequence: TGTGCCAGCACTGATGGGACAAGCACAGATACGCAGTATTTT. The chain uses TRBV6-1 and TRBJ2-3; maybe TRBD1 (6 bases). Trimming took off 7 bases at V and 0 bases at J, with 11 bases between the two ends. This CDR3 is 14 amino acids long. CDR1 MNHNS and CDR2 SASEGT come from the germline V gene.

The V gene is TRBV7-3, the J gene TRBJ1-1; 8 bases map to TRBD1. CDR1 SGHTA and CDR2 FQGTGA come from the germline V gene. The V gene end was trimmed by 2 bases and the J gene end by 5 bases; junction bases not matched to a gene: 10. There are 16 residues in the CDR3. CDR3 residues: CASSLWGQEGTTEAFF. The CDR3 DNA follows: TGTGCCAGCAGCTTATGGGGACAGGAAGGTACGACTGAAGCTTTCTTT.

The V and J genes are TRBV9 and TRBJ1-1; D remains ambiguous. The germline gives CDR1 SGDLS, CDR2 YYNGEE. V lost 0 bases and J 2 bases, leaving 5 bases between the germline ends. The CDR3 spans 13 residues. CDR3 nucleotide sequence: TGTGCCAGCAGCGTAGCCAGTAACACTGAAGCTTTCTTT. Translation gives CASSVASNTEAFF. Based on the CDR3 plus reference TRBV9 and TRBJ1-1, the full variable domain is DSGVTQTPKHLITATGQRVTLRCSPRSGDLSVYWYQQSLDQGLQFLIQYYNGEERAKGNILERFSAQQFPDLHSELNLSSLELGDSALYFCASSVASNTEAFFGQGTRLTVV.

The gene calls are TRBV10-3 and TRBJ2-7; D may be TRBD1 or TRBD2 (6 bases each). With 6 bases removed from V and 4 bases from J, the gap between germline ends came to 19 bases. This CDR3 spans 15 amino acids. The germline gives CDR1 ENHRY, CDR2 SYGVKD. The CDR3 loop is CAISQGGSVTYEQYF. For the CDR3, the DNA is TGTGCCATCAGCCAAGGGGGGTCAGTAACGTACGAGCAGTACTTC.

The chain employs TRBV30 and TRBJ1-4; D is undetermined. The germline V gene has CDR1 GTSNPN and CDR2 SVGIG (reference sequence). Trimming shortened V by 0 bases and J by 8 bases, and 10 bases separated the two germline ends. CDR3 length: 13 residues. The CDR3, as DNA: TGTGCCTGGAGTGTTACTCCGGGCGAAAAACTGTTTTTT. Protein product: CAWSVTPGEKLFF.

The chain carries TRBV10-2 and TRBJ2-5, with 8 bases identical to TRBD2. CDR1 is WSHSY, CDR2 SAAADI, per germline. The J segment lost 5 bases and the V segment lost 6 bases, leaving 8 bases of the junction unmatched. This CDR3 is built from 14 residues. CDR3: CASSAGLVTETQYF. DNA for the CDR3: TGCGCCAGCAGCGCGGGACTAGTGACGGAGACCCAGTACTTC.

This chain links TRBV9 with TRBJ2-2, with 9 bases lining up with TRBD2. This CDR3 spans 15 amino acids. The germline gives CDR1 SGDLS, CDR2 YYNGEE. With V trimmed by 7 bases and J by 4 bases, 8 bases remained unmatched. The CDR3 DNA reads TGTGCCAGCGATCTAGCGGGATTCCCCACCGGGGAGCTGTTTTTT. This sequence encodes CASDLAGFPTGELFF.

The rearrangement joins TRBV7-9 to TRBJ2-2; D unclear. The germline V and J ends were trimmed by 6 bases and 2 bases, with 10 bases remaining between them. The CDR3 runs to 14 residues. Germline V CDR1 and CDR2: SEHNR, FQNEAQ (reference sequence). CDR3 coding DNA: TGTGCCAGCAGGGACCCACCCAACACCGGGGAGCTGTTTTTT. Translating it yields CASRDPPNTGELFF.